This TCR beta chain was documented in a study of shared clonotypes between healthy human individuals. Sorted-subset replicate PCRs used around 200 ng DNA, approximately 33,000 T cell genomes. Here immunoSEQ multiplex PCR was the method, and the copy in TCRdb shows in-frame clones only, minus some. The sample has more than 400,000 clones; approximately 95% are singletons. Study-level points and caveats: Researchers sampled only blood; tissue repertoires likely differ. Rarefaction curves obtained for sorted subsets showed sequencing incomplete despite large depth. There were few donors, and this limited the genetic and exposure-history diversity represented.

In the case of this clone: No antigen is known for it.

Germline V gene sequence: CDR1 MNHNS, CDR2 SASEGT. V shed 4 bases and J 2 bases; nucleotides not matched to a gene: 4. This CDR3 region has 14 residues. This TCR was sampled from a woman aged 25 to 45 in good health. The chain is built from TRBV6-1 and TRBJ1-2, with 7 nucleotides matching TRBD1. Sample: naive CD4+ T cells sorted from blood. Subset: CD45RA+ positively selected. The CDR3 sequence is CASSGRGQNYGYTF. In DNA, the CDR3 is TGTGCCAGCAGTGGACGGGGACAGAACTATGGCTACACCTTC.